This is a list of T cell receptor beta chains from one sample in a study of cytomegalovirus exposure and HLA in healthy donors. Measured with immunoSEQ multiplex PCR; TCRdb has only the in-frame clones, and not every one. The sample contains some 76,000 clones, approximately 94% of which appear only once. What was sequenced was PBMCs. All receptors derive from a woman in her late teens or twenties in good health and CMV-seronegative. The CDR3 runs from the conserved cysteine through the conserved F or W. D genes are given only for firm matches.

>TRBV6-6|-|TRBJ1-4|13
CASSYSGVEKLFF
TGTGCCAGCAGTTACTCAGGGGTCGAAAAACTGTTTTTT
>TRBV4-2|TRBD2|TRBJ2-5|18
CASSQDSMGASGDETQYF
TGTGCCAGCAGCCAAGATTCTATGGGGGCTAGCGGGGACGAGACCCAGTACTTC
>TRBV7-2|TRBD1|TRBJ1-1|17
CASSLGPRGLSSTEAFF
TGTGCCAGCAGCTTAGGTCCGAGGGGGCTGAGTAGCACTGAAGCTTTCTTT
>TRBV28|-|TRBJ1-4|14
CASTEGGTNEKLFF
TGTGCCAGCACCGAGGGCGGAACTAATGAAAAACTGTTTTTT
>TRBV28|TRBD1|TRBJ1-1|15
CASSFVQGAGAEAFF
TGTGCCAGCAGTTTCGTCCAGGGGGCTGGCGCTGAAGCTTTCTTT
>TRBV7-3|TRBD1|TRBJ2-5|14
CASSWTGGEETQYF
TGTGCCAGCAGCTGGACAGGGGGTGAGGAGACCCAGTACTTC
>TRBV5-4|TRBD2|TRBJ2-7|14
CATTRGTSADEQYF
TGTGCCACCACTCGGGGGACTAGCGCTGACGAGCAGTACTTC
>TRBV6-1|-|TRBJ1-2|12
CASSEVSNRNTF
TGTGCCAGCAGTGAAGTTAGCAACAGGAATACCTTC
>TRBV10-3|TRBD2|TRBJ2-3|16
CAIKTSSGGATDTQYF
TGTGCCATCAAAACCTCTAGCGGGGGGGCAACAGATACGCAGTATTTT
>TRBV7-8|-|TRBJ1-4|17
CASSLVPAIATNEKLFF
TGTGCCAGCAGCTTAGTCCCAGCGATTGCAACTAATGAAAAACTGTTTTTT
>TRBV2|TRBD2|TRBJ2-7|14
CASTTSGGPYEQYF
TGTGCCAGCACGACTAGCGGGGGGCCCTACGAGCAGTACTTC
>TRBV28|-|TRBJ1-1|12
CASRLQRREAFF
TGTGCCAGCAGGCTACAGCGGAGAGAAGCTTTCTTT
>TRBV10-2|TRBD1|TRBJ2-2|17
CASRDDRDRGNTGELFF
TGCGCCAGCAGAGACGATAGGGACAGGGGGAACACCGGGGAGCTGTTTTTT
>TRBV6-5|-|TRBJ1-2|12
CASSPPGYGYTF
TGTGCCAGCAGCCCCCCCGGCTATGGCTACACCTTC
>TRBV19|TRBD1|TRBJ1-3|17
CASSGGTGYLPGNTIYF
TGTGCCAGTAGTGGCGGGACAGGGTATCTTCCTGGAAACACCATATATTTT
>TRBV9|-|TRBJ1-3|17
CASSEGGLFLSGNTIYF
TGTGCCAGCTCCGAGGGTGGTCTCTTTCTGTCTGGAAACACCATATATTTT
>TRBV6-6|-|TRBJ2-5|12
CASSKREETQYF
TGTGCCAGCAGCAAAAGAGAAGAGACCCAGTACTTC
>TRBV6-5|-|TRBJ2-7|14
CASSYSAGSYEQYF
TGTGCCAGCAGTTACTCCGCGGGCTCCTACGAGCAGTACTTC
>TRBV10-2|TRBD2|TRBJ2-1|14
CASSPGLNHNEQFF
TGCGCCAGCAGCCCGGGACTAAACCACAATGAGCAGTTCTTC
>TRBV11-2|TRBD1|TRBJ2-1|13
CASSPTGVNEQFF
TGTGCCAGCAGCCCGACAGGGGTCAATGAGCAGTTCTTC